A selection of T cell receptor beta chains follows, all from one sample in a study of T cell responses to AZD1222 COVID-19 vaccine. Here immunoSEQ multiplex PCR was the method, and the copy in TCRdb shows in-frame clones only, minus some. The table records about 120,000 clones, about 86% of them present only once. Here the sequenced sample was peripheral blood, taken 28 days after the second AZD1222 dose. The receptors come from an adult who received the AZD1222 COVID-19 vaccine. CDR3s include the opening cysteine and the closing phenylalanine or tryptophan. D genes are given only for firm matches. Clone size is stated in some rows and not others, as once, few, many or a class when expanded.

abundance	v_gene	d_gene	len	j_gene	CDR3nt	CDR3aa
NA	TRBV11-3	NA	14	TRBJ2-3	TGTGCCAGCAGCCAAGACGGTAGCACAGATACGCAGTATTTT	CASSQDGSTDTQYF
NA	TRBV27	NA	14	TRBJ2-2	TGTGCCAGCAGTTTTGCACCGCCCACCGGGGAGCTGTTTTTT	CASSFAPPTGELFF
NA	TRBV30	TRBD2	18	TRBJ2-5	TGTGCCTGGGACCCGGGACTAGCGGTTCTCCGGACCCAAGAGACCCAGTACTTC	CAWDPGLAVLRTQETQYF
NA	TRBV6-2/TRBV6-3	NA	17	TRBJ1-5	TGTGCCAGCAGTTCCGGGGGGGCAGAAATCCCTCATCAGCCCCAGCATTTT	CASSSGGAEIPHQPQHF
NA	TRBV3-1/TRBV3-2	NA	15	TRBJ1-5	TGTGCCAGCAGCCAGGGGGAAGCTAGCAATCAGCCCCAGCATTTT	CASSQGEASNQPQHF
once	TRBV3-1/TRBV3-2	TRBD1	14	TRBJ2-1	TGTGCCAGCAGCCAAGGGGGACAGGGGTATGAGCAGTTCTTC	CASSQGGQGYEQFF
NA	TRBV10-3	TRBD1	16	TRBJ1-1	TGTGCCATCAGTGAGTCGCCGGGACAGGAGAAAATTGAAGCTTTCTTT	CAISESPGQEKIEAFF
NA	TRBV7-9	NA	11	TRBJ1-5	TGTGCCAGCGGGGCCGATCAGCCCCAGCATTTT	CASGADQPQHF
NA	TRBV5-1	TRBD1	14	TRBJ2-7	TGCGCCAGCAGGGTACAGGGGGCACCCTACGAGCAGTACTTC	CASRVQGAPYEQYF
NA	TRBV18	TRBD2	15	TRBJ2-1	TGTGCCAGCTCGGCTAGCGGGGGGCCATACAATGAGCAGTTCTTC	CASSASGGPYNEQFF
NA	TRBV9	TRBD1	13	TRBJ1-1	TGTGCCAGCAGCGTTCAGGGGGACACTGAAGCTTTCTTT	CASSVQGDTEAFF
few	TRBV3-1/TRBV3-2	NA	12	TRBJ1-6	TGTGCCAGCAGCGACAGGAATTCACCCCTCCACTTT	CASSDRNSPLHF
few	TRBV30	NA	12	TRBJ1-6	TGTGCCTGGAATCGAGATAATTCACCCCTCCACTTT	CAWNRDNSPLHF
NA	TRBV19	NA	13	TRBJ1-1	TGTGCCAGTAGGGCAGGGGTGTACACTGAAGCTTTCTTT	CASRAGVYTEAFF
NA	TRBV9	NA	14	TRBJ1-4	TGTGCCAGCAGCGCAACGGACGACAGTCGCAAACTGTTTTTT	CASSATDDSRKLFF
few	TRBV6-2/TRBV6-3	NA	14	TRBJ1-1	TGTGCCAGCAGTCATCCCGGGGGAGGCACTGAAGCTTTCTTT	CASSHPGGGTEAFF
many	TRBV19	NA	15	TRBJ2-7	TGTGCCAGTAGTATTGGTCTAGATGTGTCCTACGAGCAGTACTTC	CASSIGLDVSYEQYF
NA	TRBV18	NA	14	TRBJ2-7	TGTGCCAGCTCACTGCGGGACAGAGCCTACGAGCAGTACTTC	CASSLRDRAYEQYF
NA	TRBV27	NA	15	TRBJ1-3	TGTGCCAGCAGTTTGCAGGGGCTTGCTGGAAACACCATATATTTT	CASSLQGLAGNTIYF
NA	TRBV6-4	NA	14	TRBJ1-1	TGTGCCAGCAGTGAGTATCACAGGGCCACTGAAGCTTTCTTT	CASSEYHRATEAFF
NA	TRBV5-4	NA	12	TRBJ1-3	TGTGCCAGCAGCTTGGGCGGAAACACCATATATTTT	CASSLGGNTIYF
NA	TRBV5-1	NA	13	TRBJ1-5	TGCGCCAGCAGCTTCGGGGTCAATCAGCCCCAGCATTTT	CASSFGVNQPQHF
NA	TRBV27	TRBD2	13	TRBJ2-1	TGTGCCAGCAGGAGCGGGAGGGTCAATGAGCAGTTCTTC	CASRSGRVNEQFF
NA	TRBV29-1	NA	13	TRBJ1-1	TGCAGCGCCGATACTGGCCCGGGGCCTGAAGCTTTCTTT	CSADTGPGPEAFF